This T cell receptor beta chain derives from a study of OX40 agonist ivuxolimab in advanced cancers. Germline V CDR1 and CDR2: PRHDT, FYEKMQ (reference sequence). This CDR3 contains 14 residues. Trimming removed 0 bases at V and 0 bases at J, with 3 bases between. The repertoire was sequenced with immunoSEQ multiplex PCR; TCRdb's copy has only in-frame clones and lacks some. The sample holds about 110,000 clones, 90% seen once. Details on this clone: Its specificity is not known.

The study's findings and limits: CD4+ and CD8+ blood T cells expanded clonally by week 6 at 0.1 to 3.0 mg/kg.

At cycle 4 day 1, cycle 7 day 1, and baseline, blood was sampled. Source: CD4+ or CD8+ T cells sorted from blood, taken in a trial of the OX40 agonist ivuxolimab. V usage is TRBV13 and J usage is TRBJ2-4; D ambiguous. This receptor was taken from an adult with an advanced solid tumor such as melanoma, head and neck, liver or kidney cancer. CDR3 coding DNA: TGTGCCAGCAGCTTAGGGGTAGCCAAAAACATTCAGTACTTC. Translation: CASSLGVAKNIQYF. Based on the CDR3 plus reference TRBV13 and TRBJ2-4, the full variable domain is AAGVIQSPRHLIKEKRETATLKCYPIPRHDTVYWYQQGPGQDPQFLISFYEKMQSDKGSIPDRFSAQQFSDYHSELNMSSLELGDSALYFCASSLGVAKNIQYFGAGTRLSVL.